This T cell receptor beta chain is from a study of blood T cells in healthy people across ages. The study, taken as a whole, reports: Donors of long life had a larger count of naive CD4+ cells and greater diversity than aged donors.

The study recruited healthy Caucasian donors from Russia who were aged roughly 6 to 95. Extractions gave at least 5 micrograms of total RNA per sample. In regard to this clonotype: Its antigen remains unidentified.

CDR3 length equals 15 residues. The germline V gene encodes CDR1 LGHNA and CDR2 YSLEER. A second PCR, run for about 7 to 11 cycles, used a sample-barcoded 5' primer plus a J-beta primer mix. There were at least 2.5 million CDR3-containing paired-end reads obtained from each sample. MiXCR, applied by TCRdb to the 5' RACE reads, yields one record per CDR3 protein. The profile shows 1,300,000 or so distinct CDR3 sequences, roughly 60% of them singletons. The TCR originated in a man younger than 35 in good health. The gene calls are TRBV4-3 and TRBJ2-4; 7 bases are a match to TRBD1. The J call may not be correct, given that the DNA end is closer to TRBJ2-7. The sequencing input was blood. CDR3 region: CASSRVDRDTYEQYF. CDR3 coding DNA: TGCGCCAGCAGCCGCGTTGACAGGGATACCTACGAGCAGTACTTC.